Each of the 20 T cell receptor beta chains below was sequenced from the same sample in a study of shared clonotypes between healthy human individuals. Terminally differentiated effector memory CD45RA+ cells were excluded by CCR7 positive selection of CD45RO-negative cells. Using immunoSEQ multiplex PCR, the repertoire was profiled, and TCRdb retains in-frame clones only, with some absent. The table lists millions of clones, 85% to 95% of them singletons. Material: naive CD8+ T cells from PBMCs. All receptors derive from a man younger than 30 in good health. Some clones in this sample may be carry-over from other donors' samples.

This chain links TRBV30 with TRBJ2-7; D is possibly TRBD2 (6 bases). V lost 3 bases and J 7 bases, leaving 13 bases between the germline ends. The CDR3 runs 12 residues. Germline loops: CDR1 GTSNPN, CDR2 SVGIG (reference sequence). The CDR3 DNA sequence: TGTGCCTGGAGGGGGCTAGCGCGAGAGCAGTACTTC. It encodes CAWRGLAREQYF.

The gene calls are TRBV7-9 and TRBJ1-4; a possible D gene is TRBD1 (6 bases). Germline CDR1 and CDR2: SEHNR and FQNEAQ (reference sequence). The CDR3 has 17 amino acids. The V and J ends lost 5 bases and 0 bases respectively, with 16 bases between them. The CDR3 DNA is TGTGCCAGCAGCCGACCACCAGGGGCCGCAACTAATGAAAAACTGTTTTTT. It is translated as CASSRPPGAATNEKLFF.

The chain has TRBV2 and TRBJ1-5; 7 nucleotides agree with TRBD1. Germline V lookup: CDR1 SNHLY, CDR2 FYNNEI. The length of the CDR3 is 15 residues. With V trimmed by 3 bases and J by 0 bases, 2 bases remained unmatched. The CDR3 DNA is TGTGCCAGCAGTGATGACAGGGCTAGCAATCAGCCCCAGCATTTT. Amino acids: CASSDDRASNQPQHF.

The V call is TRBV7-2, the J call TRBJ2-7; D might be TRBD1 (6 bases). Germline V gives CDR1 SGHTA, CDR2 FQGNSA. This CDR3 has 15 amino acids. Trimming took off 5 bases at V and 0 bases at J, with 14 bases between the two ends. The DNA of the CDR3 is TGTGCCAGCAGCCAGAGCAGGGGAACCTCCTACGAGCAGTACTTC. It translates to CASSQSRGTSYEQYF.

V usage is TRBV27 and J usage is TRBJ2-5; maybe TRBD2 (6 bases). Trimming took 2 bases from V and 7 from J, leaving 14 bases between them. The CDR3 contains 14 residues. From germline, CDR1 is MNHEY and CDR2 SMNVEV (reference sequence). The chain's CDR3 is CASSLTGLGGTQYF. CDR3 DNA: TGTGCCAGCAGTTTAACTGGGCTCGGGGGGACCCAGTACTTC.

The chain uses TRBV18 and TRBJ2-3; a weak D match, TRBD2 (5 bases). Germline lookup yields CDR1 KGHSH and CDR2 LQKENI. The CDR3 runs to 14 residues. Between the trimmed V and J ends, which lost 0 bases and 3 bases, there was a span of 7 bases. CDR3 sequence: CASSPPRGTDTQYF. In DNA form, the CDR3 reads TGTGCCAGCTCACCACCGAGAGGGACAGATACGCAGTATTTT.

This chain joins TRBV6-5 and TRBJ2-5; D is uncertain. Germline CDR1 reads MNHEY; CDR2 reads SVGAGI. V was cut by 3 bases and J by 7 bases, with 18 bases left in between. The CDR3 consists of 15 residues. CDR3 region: CASSYRADDLGTQYF. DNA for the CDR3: TGTGCCAGCAGTTATAGGGCGGACGATTTGGGGACCCAGTACTTC.

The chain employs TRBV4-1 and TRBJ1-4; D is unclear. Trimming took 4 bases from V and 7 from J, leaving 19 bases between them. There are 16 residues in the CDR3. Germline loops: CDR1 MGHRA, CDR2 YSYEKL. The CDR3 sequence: CASSREPGIEGEKLFF. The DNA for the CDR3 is TGCGCCAGCAGCCGAGAACCGGGAATAGAGGGTGAAAAACTGTTTTTT.

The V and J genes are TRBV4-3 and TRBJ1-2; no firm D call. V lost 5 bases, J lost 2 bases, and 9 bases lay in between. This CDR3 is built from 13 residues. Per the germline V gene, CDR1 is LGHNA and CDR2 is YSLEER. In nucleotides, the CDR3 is TGCGCCAGCAGCTTTGGGTTGAACTATGGCTACACCTTC. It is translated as CASSFGLNYGYTF.

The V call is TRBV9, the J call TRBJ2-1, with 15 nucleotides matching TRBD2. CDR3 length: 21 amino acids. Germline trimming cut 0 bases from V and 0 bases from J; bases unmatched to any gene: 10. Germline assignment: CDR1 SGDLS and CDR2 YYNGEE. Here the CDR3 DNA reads TGTGCCAGCAGCGTAGTCTCCGGGACTAGCGGGAGGATCCTCTCCTACAATGAGCAGTTCTTC. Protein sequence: CASSVVSGTSGRILSYNEQFF.

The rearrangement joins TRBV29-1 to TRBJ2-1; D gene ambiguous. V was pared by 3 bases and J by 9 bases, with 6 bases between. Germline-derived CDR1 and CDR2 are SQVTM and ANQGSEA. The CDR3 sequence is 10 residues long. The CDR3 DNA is TGCAGCGTTGAGATTGGTGAGCAGTTCTTC. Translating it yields CSVEIGEQFF.

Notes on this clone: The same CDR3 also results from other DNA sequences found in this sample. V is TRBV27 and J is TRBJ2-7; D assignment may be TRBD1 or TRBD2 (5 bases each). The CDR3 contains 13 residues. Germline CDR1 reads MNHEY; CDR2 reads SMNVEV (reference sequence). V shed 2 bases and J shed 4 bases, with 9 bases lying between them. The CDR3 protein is CASSLRGVYEQYF. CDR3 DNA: TGTGCCAGCAGTTTACGAGGGGTATACGAGCAGTACTTC.

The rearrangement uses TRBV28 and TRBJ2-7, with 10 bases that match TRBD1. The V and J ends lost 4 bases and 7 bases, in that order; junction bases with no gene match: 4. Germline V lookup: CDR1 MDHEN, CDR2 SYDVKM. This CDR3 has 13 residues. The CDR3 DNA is TGTGCCAGCAGTTGGACAGGGGGTGAGGAGCAGTACTTC. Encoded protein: CASSWTGGEEQYF.

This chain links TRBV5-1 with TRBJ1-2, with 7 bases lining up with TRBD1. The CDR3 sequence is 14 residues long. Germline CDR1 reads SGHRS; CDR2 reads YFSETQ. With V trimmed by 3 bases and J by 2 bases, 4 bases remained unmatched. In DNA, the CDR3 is TGCGCCAGCAGCTCTGGACAGGCGAACTATGGCTACACCTTC. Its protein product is CASSSGQANYGYTF.

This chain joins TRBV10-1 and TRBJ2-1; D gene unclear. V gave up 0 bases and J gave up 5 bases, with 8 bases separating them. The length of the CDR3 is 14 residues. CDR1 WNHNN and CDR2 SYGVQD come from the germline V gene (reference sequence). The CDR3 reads CASSESGMNNEQFF. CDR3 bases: TGCGCCAGCAGTGAGTCAGGGATGAACAATGAGCAGTTCTTC.

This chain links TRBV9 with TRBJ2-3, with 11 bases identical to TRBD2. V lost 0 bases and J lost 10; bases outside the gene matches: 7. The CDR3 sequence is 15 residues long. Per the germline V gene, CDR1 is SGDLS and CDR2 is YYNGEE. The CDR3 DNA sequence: TGTGCCAGCAGCGTAGTTGCTAGCGGGAGGTATCCGCAGTATTTT. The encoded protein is CASSVVASGRYPQYF.

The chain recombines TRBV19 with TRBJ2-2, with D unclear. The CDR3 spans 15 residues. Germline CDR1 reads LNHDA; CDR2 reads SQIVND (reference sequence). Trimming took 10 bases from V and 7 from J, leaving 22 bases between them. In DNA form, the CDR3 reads TGTGCCACAGGCGTTAATATCCTATCTTTCGGGGAGCTGTTTTTT. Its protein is CATGVNILSFGELFF.

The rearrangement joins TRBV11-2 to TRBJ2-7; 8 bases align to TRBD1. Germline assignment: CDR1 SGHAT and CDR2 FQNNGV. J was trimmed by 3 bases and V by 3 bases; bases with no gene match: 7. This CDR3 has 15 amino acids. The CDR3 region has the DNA TGTGCCAGCAGCTTCGCCCGGACAGGGAGCTACGAGCAGTACTTC. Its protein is CASSFARTGSYEQYF.

The CDR3 DNA is TGTGCCAGCAGCCCCTGGGGGGCGAGTATCAATGAAAAACTGTTTTTT. Translation gives CASSPWGASINEKLFF. The chain recombines TRBV7-8 with TRBJ1-4, with D perhaps matching TRBD1 (6 bases). Germline CDR1 SGHVS, CDR2 FQNEAQ. Trimming took 5 bases from V and 5 from J, leaving 18 bases between them. The CDR3 extends over 16 amino acids.

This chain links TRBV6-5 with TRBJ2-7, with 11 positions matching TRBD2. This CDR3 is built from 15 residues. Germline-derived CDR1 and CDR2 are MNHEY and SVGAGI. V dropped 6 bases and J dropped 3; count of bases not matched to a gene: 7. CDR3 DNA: TGTGCCAGCAGCCAGGGACTAGCGGAGGTCTACGAGCAGTACTTC. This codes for CASSQGLAEVYEQYF.